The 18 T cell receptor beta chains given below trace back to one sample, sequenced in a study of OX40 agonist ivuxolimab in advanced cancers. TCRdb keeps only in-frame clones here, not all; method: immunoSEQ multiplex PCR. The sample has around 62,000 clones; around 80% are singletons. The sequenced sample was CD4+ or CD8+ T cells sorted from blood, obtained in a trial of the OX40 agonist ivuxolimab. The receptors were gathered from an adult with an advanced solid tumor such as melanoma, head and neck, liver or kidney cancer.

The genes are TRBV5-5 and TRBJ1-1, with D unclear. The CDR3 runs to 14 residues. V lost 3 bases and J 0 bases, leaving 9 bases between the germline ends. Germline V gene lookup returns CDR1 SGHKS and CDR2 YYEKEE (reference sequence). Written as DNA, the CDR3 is TGTGCCAGCAGCTCAGCAGATATGAACACTGAAGCTTTCTTT. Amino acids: CASSSADMNTEAFF.

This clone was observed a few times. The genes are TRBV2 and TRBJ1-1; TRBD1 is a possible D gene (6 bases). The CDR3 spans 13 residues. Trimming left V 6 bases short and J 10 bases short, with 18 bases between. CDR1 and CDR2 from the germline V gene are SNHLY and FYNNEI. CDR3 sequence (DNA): TGTGCCAGCAGCACTGGACAGTTTTTGACAGCTTTCTTT. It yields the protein CASSTGQFLTAFF. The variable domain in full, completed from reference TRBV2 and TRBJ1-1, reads EPEVTQTPSHQVTQMGQEVILRCVPISNHLYFYWYRQILGQKVEFLVSFYNNEISEKSEIFDDQFSVERPDGSNFTLKIRSTKLEDSAMYFCASSTGQFLTAFFGQGTRLTVV.

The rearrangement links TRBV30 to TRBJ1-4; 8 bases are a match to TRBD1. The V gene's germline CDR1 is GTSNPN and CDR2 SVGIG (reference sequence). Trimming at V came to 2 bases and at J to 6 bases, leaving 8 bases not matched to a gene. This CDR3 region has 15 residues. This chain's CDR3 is CAWSMGTGSDEKLFF. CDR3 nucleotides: TGTGCCTGGAGTATGGGGACAGGCTCGGATGAAAAACTGTTTTTT.

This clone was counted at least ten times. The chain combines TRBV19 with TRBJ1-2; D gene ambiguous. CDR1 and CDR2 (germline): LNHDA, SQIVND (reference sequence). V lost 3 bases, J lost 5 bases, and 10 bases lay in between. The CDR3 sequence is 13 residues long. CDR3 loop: CASSMAEFYGYTF. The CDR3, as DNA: TGTGCCAGTAGTATGGCGGAATTTTATGGCTACACCTTC.

The CDR3 loop reads CASSEDGGTGYTF. DNA for the CDR3: TGTGCCAGCAGTGAAGATGGTGGTACTGGCTACACCTTC. The V call is TRBV6-1, the J call TRBJ1-2; D unclear. The CDR3 loop spans 13 amino acids. Germline V lookup: CDR1 MNHNS, CDR2 SASEGT. V was clipped by 1 base and J by 7 bases, with 10 bases between them.

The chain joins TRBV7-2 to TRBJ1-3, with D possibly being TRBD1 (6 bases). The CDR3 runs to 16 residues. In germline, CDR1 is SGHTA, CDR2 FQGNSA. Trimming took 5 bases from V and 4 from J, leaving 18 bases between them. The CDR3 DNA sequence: TGTGCCAGCAGCCAAACACGACAGGTTAGGGGAAACACCATATATTTT. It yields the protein CASSQTRQVRGNTIYF.

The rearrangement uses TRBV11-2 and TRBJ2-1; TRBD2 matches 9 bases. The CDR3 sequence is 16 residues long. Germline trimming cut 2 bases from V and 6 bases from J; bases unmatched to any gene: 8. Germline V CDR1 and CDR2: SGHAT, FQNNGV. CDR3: CASSLRASGTFNEQFF. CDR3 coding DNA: TGTGCCAGCAGCTTAAGGGCTAGCGGGACCTTCAATGAGCAGTTCTTC.

This CDR3 reads CSVGDPTEAFF. The CDR3 DNA sequence: TGCAGCGTTGGGGACCCCACTGAAGCTTTCTTT. The chain combines TRBV29-1 with TRBJ1-1; the D gene is possibly TRBD1 (5 bases). The CDR3 is 11 residues long. Between the trimmed V and J ends, which lost 4 bases and 4 bases, there was a span of 7 bases. Germline V gives CDR1 SQVTM, CDR2 ANQGSEA.

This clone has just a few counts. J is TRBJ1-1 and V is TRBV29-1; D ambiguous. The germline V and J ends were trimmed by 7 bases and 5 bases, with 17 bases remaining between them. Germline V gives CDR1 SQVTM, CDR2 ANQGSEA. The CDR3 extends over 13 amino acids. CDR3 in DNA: TGCAGCGGTGCGGACCCAGGAGGAACTGAAGCTTTCTTT. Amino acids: CSGADPGGTEAFF.

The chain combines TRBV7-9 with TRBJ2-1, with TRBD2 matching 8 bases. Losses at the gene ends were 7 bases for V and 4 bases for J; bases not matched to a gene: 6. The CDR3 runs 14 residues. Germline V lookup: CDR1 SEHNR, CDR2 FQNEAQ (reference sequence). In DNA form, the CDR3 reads TGTGCCAGCACGATAGCGGGACTTTACAATGAGCAGTTCTTC. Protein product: CASTIAGLYNEQFF.

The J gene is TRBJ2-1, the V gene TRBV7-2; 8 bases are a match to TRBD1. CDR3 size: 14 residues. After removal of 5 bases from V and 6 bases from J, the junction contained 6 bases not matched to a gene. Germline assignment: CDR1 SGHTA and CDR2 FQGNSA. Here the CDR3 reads CASSDRQGINEQFF. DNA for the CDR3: TGTGCCAGCAGCGACCGACAGGGGATCAATGAGCAGTTCTTC.

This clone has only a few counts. CDR3 coding DNA: TGCAGCGTCGGGAGGGACCATGGCTACACCTTC. This translates into CSVGRDHGYTF. The J gene is TRBJ1-2, the V gene TRBV29-1, with a tentative D call TRBD1 (5 bases). The CDR3 totals 11 residues. Germline assignment: CDR1 SQVTM and CDR2 ANQGSEA. Trimming removed 6 bases at V and 6 bases at J, with 11 bases between.

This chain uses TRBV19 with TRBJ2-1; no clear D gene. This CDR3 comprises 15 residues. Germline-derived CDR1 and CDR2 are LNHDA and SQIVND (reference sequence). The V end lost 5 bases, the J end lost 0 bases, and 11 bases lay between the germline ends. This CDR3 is CASSLPESSYNEQFF. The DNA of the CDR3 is TGTGCCAGTAGTCTTCCGGAAAGCTCCTACAATGAGCAGTTCTTC.

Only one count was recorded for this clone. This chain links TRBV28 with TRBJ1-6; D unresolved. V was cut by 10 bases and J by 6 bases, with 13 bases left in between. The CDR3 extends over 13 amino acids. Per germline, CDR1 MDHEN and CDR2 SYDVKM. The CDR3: CAIADLANSPLHF. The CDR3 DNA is TGTGCCATTGCGGACCTCGCTAATTCACCCCTCCACTTT.

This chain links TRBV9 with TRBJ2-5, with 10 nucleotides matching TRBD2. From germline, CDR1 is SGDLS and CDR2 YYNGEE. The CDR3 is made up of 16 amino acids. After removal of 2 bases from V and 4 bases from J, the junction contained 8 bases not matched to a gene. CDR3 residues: CASSVAPAGGGETQYF. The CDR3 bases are TGTGCCAGCAGCGTCGCCCCAGCGGGGGGGGGAGAGACCCAGTACTTC. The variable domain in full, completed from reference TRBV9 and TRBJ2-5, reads DSGVTQTPKHLITATGQRVTLRCSPRSGDLSVYWYQQSLDQGLQFLIQYYNGEERAKGNILERFSAQQFPDLHSELNLSSLELGDSALYFCASSVAPAGGGETQYFGPGTRLLVL.

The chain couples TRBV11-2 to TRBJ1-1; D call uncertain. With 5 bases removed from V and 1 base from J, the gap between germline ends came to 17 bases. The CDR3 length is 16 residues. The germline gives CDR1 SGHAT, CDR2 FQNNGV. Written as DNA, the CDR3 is TGTGCCAGCAGCCCCCCCGGCCTTCGAAAGAACACTGAAGCTTTCTTT. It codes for CASSPPGLRKNTEAFF. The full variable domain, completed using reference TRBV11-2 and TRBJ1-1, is EAGVAQSPRYKIIEKRQSVAFWCNPISGHATLYWYQQILGQGPKLLIQFQNNGVVDDSQLPKDRFSAERLKGVDSTLKIQPAKLEDSAVYLCASSPPGLRKNTEAFFGQGTRLTVV.

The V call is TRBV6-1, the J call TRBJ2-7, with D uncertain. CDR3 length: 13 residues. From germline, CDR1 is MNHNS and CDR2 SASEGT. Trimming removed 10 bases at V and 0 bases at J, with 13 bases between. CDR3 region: CATSQFHSYEQYF. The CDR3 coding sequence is TGTGCCACCTCACAGTTTCACTCCTACGAGCAGTACTTC.

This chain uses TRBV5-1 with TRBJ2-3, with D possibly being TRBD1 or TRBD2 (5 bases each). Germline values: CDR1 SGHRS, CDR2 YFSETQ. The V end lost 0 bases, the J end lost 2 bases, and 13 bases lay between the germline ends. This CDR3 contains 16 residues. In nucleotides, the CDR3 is TGCGCCAGCAGCTTGGCCTGGGGGTCCCCCACAGATACGCAGTATTTT. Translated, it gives CASSLAWGSPTDTQYF.